These T cell receptor beta chains were read from a single sample in a study of blood T cell repertoires in COVID-19. Data came from immunoSEQ multiplex PCR; TCRdb stores just in-frame clones and leaves some out. The sample lists just under 250,000 clones; approximately 83% were seen once. The specimen was peripheral blood. Receptor source: a woman aged 30 to 39 who had recovered from COVID-19. Both conserved end residues are trimmed from each CDR3.

v_gene,j_gene,CDR3aa
TRBV19,TRBJ2-3,ASSLLPGTGSTDTQY
TRBV7-2,TRBJ1-1,ASSLGWRDTEAF
TRBV12-3/TRBV12-4,TRBJ1-6,ASSLGRNSPLH
TRBV6-1,TRBJ1-5,ASSEGTGGNQPQH
TRBV7-9,TRBJ2-1,ASSPKLRQGTEQF
TRBV5-1,TRBJ1-2,ASSLDTPERGYT
TRBV7-9,TRBJ1-2,ASSPSETGKLLYGYT
TRBV11-2,TRBJ2-1,ASSGTGGGYNEQF
TRBV7-9,TRBJ1-4,ATQYSGGRINEKLF
TRBV28,TRBJ1-1,ASSTQGGNTEAF
TRBV7-2,TRBJ2-2,ASSLVLAGARANTGELF
TRBV18,TRBJ2-5,ASTGTAEETQY
TRBV2,TRBJ2-7,ASKPLGWRNPASSYEQY
TRBV14,TRBJ2-2,ASSQRTGSDTGELF
TRBV5-1,TRBJ2-5,ASSLMNPGEGTQY
TRBV4-1,TRBJ2-6,ASSQESNPSGANVLT
TRBV5-1,TRBJ2-3,ASSLRQGSTGTQY
TRBV19,TRBJ1-1,ATKTTDMNTEAF
TRBV18,TRBJ2-3,ASSPTSLDTDTQY
TRBV19,TRBJ2-7,ASSTAGTSGGFSYEQY
TRBV7-2,TRBJ2-5,ASGPGGETQY
TRBV27,TRBJ1-2,ASSKEGQAYGYT
TRBV25-1,TRBJ1-4,ASSLRGGLNEKLF
TRBV6-7,TRBJ1-1,ASPRERLGTEAF
TRBV5-1,TRBJ2-5,ASSFSLQETQY
TRBV5-1,TRBJ1-1,ASSLQTVNTEAF
TRBV29-1,TRBJ2-7,SASTGTLFEQY
TRBV5-6,TRBJ2-2,ASSSSGLRATGELF
TRBV11-2,TRBJ2-7,ASSLDSVRRGTYEQY
TRBV5-4,TRBJ1-2,ASSTDRVGYT
TRBV4-3,TRBJ1-2,ASSQGGSYYGYT
TRBV2,TRBJ2-7,ASSQGYEQY
TRBV14,TRBJ2-1,ASSHNNEQF
TRBV7-6,TRBJ1-4,ASSNQGGTNEKLF
TRBV24-1,TRBJ2-7,ATSDLGPNYEQY
TRBV5-1,TRBJ2-3,ASSLGDVAFTDTQY
TRBV5-1,TRBJ2-7,ASSFGLAGGSAYEQY
TRBV5-1,TRBJ2-7,ASSLEGWDYEQY
TRBV18,TRBJ1-3,ASSPILQGRGNTIY
TRBV5-1,TRBJ2-3,ASSFTGSTDTQY
TRBV4-3,TRBJ1-2,ASSRISGGDYGYT
TRBV6-5,TRBJ2-3,ASSYGAGWGTDTQY
TRBV4-3,TRBJ1-4,ASSHHRASNEKLF
TRBV12-2,TRBJ1-5,ASRLANNKPWAGIYSNQPQH
TRBV15,TRBJ2-3,ATSSTVGFTDTQY
TRBV6-4,TRBJ1-2,ASRRTGTGGTNYGYT
TRBV2,TRBJ2-2,ASSVLISTGELF
TRBV7-9,TRBJ1-2,ASSHTRVSSWFGYT
TRBV6-1,TRBJ2-7,ASSEGDGAGSYEQY
TRBV4-1,TRBJ2-1,ASSQYGPAGEQF
TRBV2,TRBJ1-6,ASSEAVRDISPLH